The following is a TCR beta chain sequence with its context. Its antigen is currently unknown. The source of the sample is a study of T cell clonotyping in hematopoietic cell transplantation. The method was immunoSEQ multiplex PCR; TCRdb's version includes in-frame clones alone and lacks a portion of them. The sample yields 35,000 to 45,000 clones, around 94% seen once. Study-level points and caveats: Recipient TCR diversity dropped after transplant; expanded clonotypes rose from day 30 to 180. Higher Inverse Simpson Index values in graft donor and pretransplant recipient predicted broader posttransplant TCR diversity. Few recipient clonotypes overlapped donors; over 95% were de novo at given depth. No sorting was done, leaving CD4 and CD8 contributions mixed.

Sequenced sample: peripheral blood mononuclear cells. This TCR was recovered from a woman aged 50 to 60 in good health. Some clones in this sample may be carry-over from other donors' samples.

This chain's CDR3 is CSASPRLLDYGYTF. CDR3 DNA sequence: TGCAGCGCTTCCCCGAGACTCCTGGACTATGGCTACACCTTC. This chain connects TRBV29-1 to TRBJ1-2; D remains ambiguous. V was clipped by 7 bases and J by 3 bases, with 18 bases between them. This CDR3 is built from 14 residues. Germline V gene data show CDR1 as SQVTM and CDR2 as ANQGSEA.